Listed here are 26 T cell receptor beta chains from one sample, sequenced in a study of blood T cell repertoires in COVID-19. Produced via immunoSEQ multiplex PCR; TCRdb's table is partial and in-frame only. The table lists about 110,000 clones, roughly 85% of them singletons. Source material: peripheral blood. These receptor sequences come from a human donor in a cohort sampled during active COVID-19.

The chain uses TRBV9 and TRBJ1-5, with a possible D match to TRBD1 (6 bases). V lost 3 bases to trimming and J lost 6 bases, with 16 bases between them. Germline CDR1 is SGDLS and CDR2 is YYNGEE. This CDR3 has 15 residues. This chain's CDR3 is CASSGEWGGCQPQHF. The CDR3 DNA sequence: TGTGCCAGCAGCGGAGAGTGGGGGGGCTGTCAGCCCCAGCATTTT.

The chain employs TRBV29-1 and TRBJ2-5, with 8 bases fitting TRBD2. The CDR3 is 14 residues long. Losses at the gene ends were 1 base for V and 5 bases for J; bases not matched to a gene: 6. The germline CDR1 and CDR2 sequences are SQVTM and ANQGSEA. CDR3 in DNA: TGCAGCGTTGAAGTGATAGCGGGACTCGAGACCCAGTACTTC. It encodes CSVEVIAGLETQYF.

The rearrangement links TRBV7-3 to TRBJ2-6; D is uncertain. Between the trimmed V and J ends, which lost 6 bases and 4 bases, there was a span of 16 bases. This CDR3 is 16 amino acids long. Looked up from germline, CDR1 is SGHTA and CDR2 is FQGTGA. This CDR3 is CASSRSAAPGANVLTF. The CDR3 DNA reads TGTGCCAGCAGTCGCTCGGCGGCCCCCGGGGCCAACGTCCTGACTTTC.

This sequence joins TRBV4-2 and TRBJ2-7, with 7 bases that match TRBD2. CDR1 is LGHNA and CDR2 is YNFKEQ in the germline V gene. The CDR3 is 15 amino acids. V was clipped by 0 bases and J by 4 bases; unmatched bases: 6. As DNA, the CDR3 is TGTGCCAGCAGCCAAGACGGGGAGGGCCGGTACGAGCAGTACTTC. Translating gives CASSQDGEGRYEQYF.

The CDR3 here is CASSFTTGELFF. For the CDR3, the DNA is TGTGCCAGCAGTTTTACTACCGGGGAGCTGTTTTTT. V gene TRBV28 combines with J gene TRBJ2-2; D remains ambiguous. Germline CDR1 reads MDHEN; CDR2 reads SYDVKM. CDR3 length: 12 residues. Between the trimmed V and J ends, which lost 3 bases and 5 bases, there was a span of 4 bases.

In DNA, the CDR3 is TGTGCCAGTAGGACAGACTTTTCGGAGACCCAGTACTTC. This sequence encodes CASRTDFSETQYF. V and J are TRBV28 and TRBJ2-5; perhaps TRBD1 as D (6 bases). The germline CDR1 and CDR2 sequences are MDHEN and SYDVKM. V shed 9 bases and J shed 5 bases, with 16 bases lying between them. This CDR3 contains 13 residues.

V and J are TRBV2 and TRBJ1-6, with D hard to call. CDR1 is SNHLY, CDR2 FYNNEI, per germline. The V gene lost 7 bases and the J gene lost 0 bases, with 10 bases spanning the gap. The CDR3 totals 15 residues. The DNA for the CDR3 is TGTGCCAGCAACCGCAGAGGCTCCTATAATTCACCCCTCCACTTT. It codes for CASNRRGSYNSPLHF.

The J gene is TRBJ2-5, the V gene TRBV2; perhaps TRBD2 as D (6 bases). The CDR3 contains 15 residues. Germline CDR1 is SNHLY and CDR2 is FYNNEI. Trimming cost V 2 bases and J 5 bases, with 15 bases left between them. The CDR3 loop reads CASSESRVAGETQYF. CDR3 sequence (DNA): TGTGCCAGCAGTGAATCCAGGGTGGCGGGGGAGACCCAGTACTTC. Full variable domain (remainder filled in from reference TRBV2 and TRBJ2-5): EPEVTQTPSHQVTQMGQEVILRCVPISNHLYFYWYRQILGQKVEFLVSFYNNEISEKSEIFDDQFSVERPDGSNFTLKIRSTKLEDSAMYFCASSESRVAGETQYFGPGTRLLVL.

This chain connects TRBV28 to TRBJ1-1, with a weak D call TRBD1 (6 bases). The CDR3 consists of 16 residues. Germline V gene lookup returns CDR1 MDHEN and CDR2 SYDVKM. V was pared by 3 bases and J by 1 base, with 15 bases between. CDR3 residues: CASSFLGNRENTEAFF. Written as DNA, the CDR3 is TGTGCCAGCAGTTTTCTAGGTAACAGGGAGAACACTGAAGCTTTCTTT.

J is TRBJ1-1 and V is TRBV18, with D perhaps TRBD1 (5 bases). This CDR3 has 13 residues. The germline V gene has CDR1 KGHSH and CDR2 LQKENI. The ends were cut back, 4 bases at V and 1 base at J, with 7 bases in the middle. CDR3 sequence reads: CASSLQGNTEAFF. The CDR3 coding sequence is TGTGCCAGCTCACTTCAGGGGAACACTGAAGCTTTCTTT.

CDR3 amino acids: CSASSSYEQYF. The CDR3 region has the DNA TGCAGTGCCTCCAGCTCCTACGAGCAGTACTTC. This sequence joins TRBV20-1 and TRBJ2-7; D remains ambiguous. The CDR3 extends over 11 amino acids. V was clipped by 6 bases and J by 0 bases, with 6 bases between them. The germline V gene encodes CDR1 DFQATT and CDR2 SNEGSKA (reference sequence).

This chain joins TRBV21-1 and TRBJ2-7; the listed D gene, TRBD1, was not tested against the DNA. TRBV21-1 is reported as a pseudogene. The CDR3 runs to 12 residues. CDR3 DNA: TGTGCCAGCAGCCCGCGAGCCCGGGACAGTTACTTC. Its protein is CASSPRARDSYF.

The CDR3 coding sequence is TGTGCCAGCGGGGGGAGTCTAAGCTACACCTTC. This gives the protein CASGGSLSYTF. The V call is TRBV9, the J call TRBJ1-2, with D possibly being TRBD1 (5 bases). The CDR3 contains 11 residues. The germline V gene has CDR1 SGDLS and CDR2 YYNGEE. V was cut by 7 bases and J by 9 bases, with 13 bases left in between.

V usage is TRBV19 and J usage is TRBJ2-1, with TRBD2 matching over 7 bases. J was trimmed by 7 bases and V by 3 bases; bases with no gene match: 6. Germline V gene data show CDR1 as LNHDA and CDR2 as SQIVND (reference sequence). The CDR3 has 14 residues. Written as DNA, the CDR3 is TGTGCCAGTAGTATTCGGACTAGGAGGAATGAGCAGTTCTTC. Its translation is CASSIRTRRNEQFF.

This clone was seen just once. The chain links TRBV4-1 to TRBJ2-1; TRBD2 is a possible D gene (6 bases). Germline lookup yields CDR1 MGHRA and CDR2 YSYEKL. The CDR3 sequence is 15 residues long. Trimming shortened V by 4 bases and J by 5 bases, and 15 bases separated the two germline ends. The DNA for the CDR3 is TGCGCCAGCAGCCCAACCCAGACTAGGGACAATGAGCAGTTCTTC. Translating gives CASSPTQTRDNEQFF.

CDR3 nucleotides: TGTGCCAGTAGTATAGATCCCATAGATACGCAGTATTTT. Its protein product is CASSIDPIDTQYF. The chain joins TRBV19 to TRBJ2-3; D is uncertain. Trimming took 0 bases from V and 5 from J, leaving 6 bases between them. In germline, CDR1 is LNHDA, CDR2 SQIVND (reference sequence). The CDR3 spans 13 residues.

This rearrangement joins TRBV11-3 to TRBJ2-7; 10 bases match TRBD2. CDR3 length equals 14 residues. The V gene end was trimmed by 5 bases and the J gene end by 2 bases; junction bases not matched to a gene: 3. In germline, CDR1 is SGHNT, CDR2 YENEEA. The CDR3 protein is CASSQSGGAYEQYF. The CDR3 DNA reads as TGTGCCAGCAGCCAAAGCGGGGGGGCCTACGAGCAGTACTTC.

This rearrangement joins TRBV25-1 to TRBJ1-2; 7 bases agree with TRBD1. The CDR3 totals 16 residues. Trimming at V came to 3 bases and at J to 5 bases, leaving 12 bases not matched to a gene. Per germline, CDR1 MGHDK and CDR2 SYGVNS. Here the CDR3 DNA reads TGTGCCAGCAGTGACCTCCTCGCCGGGACAGTTTATGGCTACACCTTC. Protein product: CASSDLLAGTVYGYTF.

This chain joins TRBV24-1 and TRBJ2-1, with D perhaps matching TRBD1 (6 bases). V was cut by 6 bases and J by 4 bases, with 9 bases left in between. The CDR3 totals 13 residues. Germline V gene lookup returns CDR1 KGHDR and CDR2 SFDVKD. CDR3 protein: CATSSQGYNEQFF. The CDR3 DNA reads TGTGCCACCAGTAGCCAGGGGTACAATGAGCAGTTCTTC.

The CDR3 bases are TGTGCCATCAGCCCTATTCAGGCTGAAAAACTGTTTTTT. It specifies CAISPIQAEKLFF. V gene TRBV10-3 combines with J gene TRBJ1-4; D gene uncertain. Looked up from germline, CDR1 is ENHRY and CDR2 is SYGVKD. Trimming took 6 bases from V and 7 from J, leaving 12 bases between them. The CDR3 extends over 13 amino acids.

The rearrangement joins TRBV28 to TRBJ2-7; 7 positions agree with TRBD2. Germline lookup yields CDR1 MDHEN and CDR2 SYDVKM. This CDR3 has 14 residues. J lost 0 bases, V lost 11 bases, and 10 bases had no gene match. The CDR3 sequence is CAVAGRGSSYEQYF. For the CDR3, the DNA is TGTGCCGTTGCAGGGAGGGGCTCCTCCTACGAGCAGTACTTC.

This clone was recorded only once. The genes are TRBV6-5 and TRBJ2-7, with 10 positions matching TRBD1. Germline CDR1 MNHEY, CDR2 SVGAGI. The CDR3 covers 14 residues. J was trimmed by 3 bases and V by 8 bases; bases with no gene match: 7. This chain's CDR3 is CASSQTGGLYEQYF. The CDR3 bases are TGTGCCAGCTCCCAGACAGGGGGCCTCTACGAGCAGTACTTC.

The V gene is TRBV28, the J gene TRBJ1-1, with D hard to call. The length of the CDR3 is 12 residues. Germline values: CDR1 MDHEN, CDR2 SYDVKM. V was trimmed by 3 bases and J by 10 bases, leaving 12 bases between them. In DNA form, the CDR3 reads TGTGCCAGCAGTTTTCGTCGGGTGACAGCTTTCTTT. Its protein is CASSFRRVTAFF.

This rearrangement joins TRBV6-5 to TRBJ2-1; 11 bases are a match to TRBD1. Per germline, CDR1 MNHEY and CDR2 SVGAGI. The CDR3 spans 14 residues. V shed 6 bases and J 14 bases; nucleotides not matched to a gene: 12. CDR3 region: CASRQQGQGDLEFF. Here the CDR3 DNA reads TGTGCCAGCAGGCAACAGGGACAGGGGGACTTGGAGTTCTTC.

The chain links TRBV6-1 to TRBJ1-2; TRBD1 aligns across 7 bases. Germline V gene lookup returns CDR1 MNHNS and CDR2 SASEGT. The CDR3 runs to 15 residues. J was trimmed by 4 bases and V by 3 bases; bases with no gene match: 8. CDR3 in amino acids: CASSERGQGPYGYTF. CDR3 DNA sequence: TGTGCCAGCAGTGAGAGGGGGCAGGGCCCCTATGGCTACACCTTC.

V gene TRBV9 combines with J gene TRBJ2-3; D is possibly TRBD1 (6 bases). This CDR3 is built from 16 residues. CDR1 is SGDLS, CDR2 YYNGEE, per germline. Deletions cut 1 base from V and 4 bases from J, with 16 bases between. CDR3 DNA sequence: TGTGCCAGCAGCGTAACTGGGGGCTCGGGTCCAGATACGCAGTATTTT. This codes for CASSVTGGSGPDTQYF.